Following are 21 T cell receptor beta chains from one sample sequenced in a study of cytomegalovirus exposure and HLA in healthy donors. PCR involved 60 Vbeta and 13 Jbeta primers. Profiled with immunoSEQ multiplex PCR; TCRdb holds only in-frame clones, not every one. Of 40,000 or so clones in the sample, roughly 80% are singletons; the top ten hold roughly 1.5%. The sequencing sample was made of PBMCs. These receptor sequences come from a man aged 30-40 years in good health and CMV-seronegative.

The J gene is TRBJ1-2, the V gene TRBV10-3; 7 nucleotides align to TRBD1. Germline V lookup: CDR1 ENHRY, CDR2 SYGVKD. After removal of 8 bases from V and 2 bases from J, the junction contained 5 bases not matched to a gene. The CDR3 is 13 amino acids. As DNA, the CDR3 is TGTGCCATCTCGACAGGGCCGAACTATGGCTACACCTTC. Its translation: CAISTGPNYGYTF.

J is TRBJ2-5 and V is TRBV7-9; possible D gene TRBD1, 6 bases. The CDR3 consists of 15 residues. The V gene's germline CDR1 is SEHNR and CDR2 FQNEAQ (reference sequence). V was trimmed by 0 bases and J by 3 bases, leaving 11 bases between them. The CDR3 sequence is CASSLALYREETQYF. The CDR3 DNA follows: TGTGCCAGCAGCTTAGCGCTCTACAGGGAAGAGACCCAGTACTTC. The variable domain in full, with the rest retrieved from reference TRBV7-9 and TRBJ2-5, is DTGVSQNPRHKITKRGQNVTFRCDPISEHNRLYWYRQTLGQGPEFLTYFQNEAQLEKSRLLSDRFSAERPKGSFSTLEIQRTEQGDSAMYLCASSLALYREETQYFGPGTRLLVL.

This chain uses TRBV29-1 with TRBJ2-1; possibly TRBD2 for D (5 bases). Trimming shortened V by 6 bases and J by 0 bases, and 18 bases separated the two germline ends. Germline V gene sequence: CDR1 SQVTM, CDR2 ANQGSEA. The CDR3 runs to 16 residues. CDR3 bases: TGCAGCGTCGGATCGAGCGGATACTACTCCTACAATGAGCAGTTCTTC. Protein: CSVGSSGYYSYNEQFF.

The chain joins TRBV15 to TRBJ2-5; 11 bases are shared with TRBD2. Germline-derived CDR1 and CDR2 are LNHNV and YYDKDF (reference sequence). V lost 7 bases to trimming and J lost 4 bases; unmatched junction nucleotides: 14. The CDR3 covers 17 residues. CDR3 region: CATKSTSGRSWGETQYF. CDR3 nucleotides: TGTGCCACCAAGTCTACTAGCGGGAGAAGTTGGGGAGAGACCCAGTACTTC.

The chain has TRBV6-1 and TRBJ2-3; 9 bases are a match to TRBD2. V dropped 6 bases and J dropped 2; count of bases not matched to a gene: 6. CDR3 length: 15 residues. Looked up from germline, CDR1 is MNHNS and CDR2 is SASEGT. The CDR3 DNA reads as TGTGCCAGCAGCGCGACTAGCGGATTCACAGATACGCAGTATTTT. Residues: CASSATSGFTDTQYF.

This chain connects TRBV7-2 to TRBJ2-5; a possible D gene is TRBD2 (7 bases). Germline CDR1 reads SGHTA; CDR2 reads FQGNSA. Trimming left V 5 bases short and J 4 bases short, with 17 bases between. The CDR3 is made up of 15 amino acids. The CDR3 protein is CASSQGGGLRETQYF. CDR3 in DNA: TGTGCCAGCAGCCAAGGGGGGGGGCTTAGAGAGACCCAGTACTTC.

There are a few counts of this clone. This chain links TRBV5-6 with TRBJ2-5; 9 nucleotides align to TRBD1. The V gene end was trimmed by 2 bases and the J gene end by 5 bases; junction bases not matched to a gene: 4. The CDR3 is made up of 14 amino acids. Looked up from germline, CDR1 is SGHDT and CDR2 is YYEEEE. CDR3 in amino acids: CASSFRTGVETQYF. As DNA, the CDR3 is TGTGCCAGCAGCTTCCGGACAGGGGTCGAGACCCAGTACTTC.

The chain employs TRBV7-6 and TRBJ2-3, with TRBD1 matching over 10 bases. Trimming removed 6 bases from V and 9 bases from J; junction bases left unmatched: 9. The CDR3 contains 14 residues. In germline, CDR1 is SGHVS, CDR2 FNYEAQ. CDR3 region: CASRLRDRGMTQYF. The DNA for the CDR3 is TGTGCCAGCAGGTTAAGGGACAGGGGAATGACGCAGTATTTT.

The chain uses TRBV4-3 and TRBJ2-1; no definite D call. Between the trimmed V and J ends, which lost 3 bases and 4 bases, there was a span of 16 bases. Per the germline V gene, CDR1 is LGHNA and CDR2 is YSLEER. This CDR3 region has 16 residues. CDR3 in amino acids: CASSQYSNLLYNEQFF. The CDR3 nucleotides are TGCGCCAGCAGCCAGTACTCCAACCTTTTATACAATGAGCAGTTCTTC.

The chain links TRBV4-3 to TRBJ2-6, with D possibly being TRBD1 (5 bases). CDR3 length equals 16 residues. Trimming stripped 0 bases from V and 2 bases from J, with 8 bases between. Germline V lookup: CDR1 LGHNA, CDR2 YSLEER. The DNA of the CDR3 is TGCGCCAGCAGCCAAGATGAAGGGGCTGGGGCCAACGTCCTGACTTTC. It translates to CASSQDEGAGANVLTF.

The J gene is TRBJ2-3, the V gene TRBV7-9, with D maybe TRBD2 (5 bases). With 6 bases removed from V and 2 bases from J, the gap between germline ends came to 27 bases. Germline-derived CDR1 and CDR2 are SEHNR and FQNEAQ (reference sequence). This CDR3 is built from 19 residues. The CDR3 DNA follows: TGTGCCAGCAGTCTACGTGTACCCACCCTAGCTGCGGACACAGATACGCAGTATTTT. This translates into CASSLRVPTLAADTDTQYF.

The CDR3 DNA sequence: TGTGCCAGCAGCTTACGACAGATAGAGAACACCGGGGAGCTGTTTTTT. Translated: CASSLRQIENTGELFF. The J gene is TRBJ2-2, the V gene TRBV7-2; TRBD1 might be the D (5 bases). Trimming shortened V by 2 bases and J by 1 base, and 11 bases separated the two germline ends. CDR3 length: 16 amino acids. The germline gives CDR1 SGHTA, CDR2 FQGNSA.

The rearrangement joins TRBV6-1 to TRBJ2-7; 8 nucleotides line up with TRBD1. This CDR3 is 15 amino acids long. Germline lookup yields CDR1 MNHNS and CDR2 SASEGT. After removal of 3 bases from V and 3 bases from J, the junction contained 7 bases not matched to a gene. The CDR3 nucleotides read TGTGCCAGCAGTGATCCGGGACAGGCGTTCTACGAGCAGTACTTC. This encodes CASSDPGQAFYEQYF.

The rearrangement joins TRBV4-3 to TRBJ1-1, with 11 bases aligning to TRBD1. Germline V gene sequence: CDR1 LGHNA, CDR2 YSLEER. CDR3 size: 18 residues. J was trimmed by 1 base and V by 1 base; bases with no gene match: 8. CDR3 region: CASSQVFVGTGGNTEAFF. The CDR3 DNA sequence: TGCGCCAGCAGCCAAGTTTTTGTGGGGACAGGGGGGAACACTGAAGCTTTCTTT.

On this clone: Other nucleotide sequences in the sample specify the same CDR3. The chain couples TRBV9 to TRBJ1-3, with 8 bases identical to TRBD1. Trimming cost V 4 bases and J 1 base; bases outside gene matches: 10. The length of the CDR3 is 17 residues. The germline CDR1 and CDR2 sequences are SGDLS and YYNGEE. The CDR3, as DNA: TGTGCCAGCAGCAGAGGACAGGGTAAAAAGTCTGGAAACACCATATATTTT. Translated: CASSRGQGKKSGNTIYF. Full variable domain (outside the CDR3, taken from reference TRBV9 and TRBJ1-3): DSGVTQTPKHLITATGQRVTLRCSPRSGDLSVYWYQQSLDQGLQFLIQYYNGEERAKGNILERFSAQQFPDLHSELNLSSLELGDSALYFCASSRGQGKKSGNTIYFGEGSWLTVV.

J is TRBJ2-3 and V is TRBV4-1, with 8 bases matching TRBD2. CDR1 is MGHRA, CDR2 YSYEKL, per germline. The J segment lost 2 bases and the V segment lost 7 bases, leaving 17 bases of the junction unmatched. The CDR3 length is 18 residues. This chain's CDR3 is CASTRFQEASGSTDTQYF. In DNA, the CDR3 is TGCGCCAGCACCCGCTTTCAAGAGGCTAGCGGGTCCACAGATACGCAGTATTTT.

J is TRBJ2-2 and V is TRBV7-2, with TRBD1 as a possible D gene (6 bases). The CDR3 has 15 amino acids. V lost 5 bases to trimming and J lost 4 bases, with 14 bases between them. Per germline, CDR1 SGHTA and CDR2 FQGNSA. CDR3 bases: TGTGCCAGCAGCCCCGAGGGGGAGCCCACCGGGGAGCTGTTTTTT. Its protein product is CASSPEGEPTGELFF.

The chain recombines TRBV28 with TRBJ1-2, with 10 positions matching TRBD1. The CDR3 contains 14 residues. Germline lookup yields CDR1 MDHEN and CDR2 SYDVKM. V gave up 7 bases and J gave up 2 bases; unmatched junction bases: 4. CDR3 bases: TGTGCCAGCACACAGACAGGGGGCAACTATGGCTACACCTTC. This encodes CASTQTGGNYGYTF.

CDR3 amino acids: CSVRGGNTGELFF. In DNA form, the CDR3 reads TGCAGCGTCCGGGGGGGGAACACCGGGGAGCTGTTTTTT. The V call is TRBV29-1, the J call TRBJ2-2; 8 bases match TRBD2. V lost 6 bases and J lost 1; bases outside the gene matches: 1. The CDR3 is 13 amino acids. Germline CDR1 is SQVTM and CDR2 is ANQGSEA.

V usage is TRBV6-1 and J usage is TRBJ2-7, with 7 bases that match TRBD2. CDR3 length: 13 amino acids. With 5 bases clipped from V and 3 bases from J, the junction kept 4 bases outside the gene matches. Germline V lookup: CDR1 MNHNS, CDR2 SASEGT. CDR3 region: CASSRDYFYEQYF. For the CDR3, the DNA is TGTGCCAGCAGTCGGGACTACTTCTACGAGCAGTACTTC.

Turning to this clone: One end of the junction varies from germline; a read error may be responsible. The chain combines TRBV27 with TRBJ2-6; possible D gene TRBD2, 7 bases. This CDR3 has 17 amino acids. Germline V gene lookup returns CDR1 MNHEY and CDR2 SMNVEV (reference sequence). The CDR3 DNA follows: TGTGCCAGCAGTTTATCGCTTCGGGGGAGGGGGGCCAACGTCCTGCCTTTC. The encoded protein is CASSLSLRGRGANVLPF.